These 24 T cell receptor beta chains were sequenced from one sample in a study of Ad26.COV2.S vaccination and SARS-CoV-2 variants. The treatment was: roughly 18 received Ad26.COV2.S at low or high dose, single or two shots; roughly 5 received placebo; per-sample allocation not given. Sample collection was performed on day 63 after the first vaccine or placebo injection. Assay: immunoSEQ multiplex PCR; the TCRdb copy retains only in-frame clones and omits some. The sample holds 360,000 or so clones, 89% seen once. The starting material was peripheral blood, obtained in a trial of Ad26.COV2.S vaccine versus placebo. These receptors all come from a person aged 18-65 years who received the Ad26.COV2.S COVID-19 vaccine or a placebo.

This clone was counted only a few times. The rearrangement joins TRBV5-6 to TRBJ2-7; D uncertain. Trimming removed 7 bases at V and 6 bases at J, with 20 bases between. There are 14 residues in the CDR3. Germline V CDR1 and CDR2: SGHDT, YYEEEE. Here the CDR3 reads CASATIPGLGEQYF. DNA of the CDR3: TGTGCCAGCGCTACGATACCAGGCCTGGGCGAGCAGTACTTC.

This clone was picked up one time. The chain carries TRBV2 and TRBJ2-1; perhaps TRBD1 as D (6 bases). This CDR3 has 14 residues. From germline, CDR1 is SNHLY and CDR2 FYNNEI. Trimming removed 4 bases from V and 3 bases from J, with 10 bases in between. The CDR3 reads CASSVDRIYNEQFF. The DNA of the CDR3 is TGTGCCAGCAGTGTGGACAGAATCTACAATGAGCAGTTCTTC.

This clone appeared once. This chain links TRBV28 with TRBJ1-5, with unresolved D. V lost 4 bases and J 5 bases, leaving 6 bases between the germline ends. CDR1 is MDHEN, CDR2 SYDVKM, per germline. This CDR3 contains 12 residues. CDR3: CASSYLYQPQHF. CDR3 bases: TGTGCCAGCAGTTATTTATATCAGCCCCAGCATTTT.

The chain carries TRBV30 and TRBJ1-2; D ambiguous. The CDR3 contains 15 residues. Trimming stripped 3 bases from V and 2 bases from J, with 16 bases between. CDR1 and CDR2 from the germline V gene are GTSNPN and SVGIG (reference sequence). Written as DNA, the CDR3 is TGTGCCTGGAGGTCTACAAGGGAACTAAACTATGGCTACACCTTC. It is translated as CAWRSTRELNYGYTF. Complete variable domain (other parts from reference TRBV30 and TRBJ1-2): SQTIHQWPATLVQPVGSPLSLECTVEGTSNPNLYWYRQAAGRGLQLLFYSVGIGQISSEVPQNLSASRPQDRQFILSSKKLLLSDSGFYLCAWRSTRELNYGYTFGSGTRLTVV.

V gene TRBV7-6 combines with J gene TRBJ1-3; possibly TRBD1 for D (5 bases). The CDR3 runs to 16 residues. Germline V gene lookup returns CDR1 SGHVS and CDR2 FNYEAQ. V gave up 1 base and J gave up 0 bases, with 10 bases separating them. CDR3 sequence reads: CASSLGGASSGNTIYF. The CDR3, as DNA: TGTGCCAGCAGCTTAGGAGGGGCCTCCTCTGGAAACACCATATATTTT. The full variable domain, in which reference TRBV7-6 and TRBJ1-3 provide the parts outside the CDR3, is GAGVSQSPRYKVTKRGQDVALRCDPISGHVSLYWYRQALGQGPEFLTYFNYEAQQDKSGLPNDRFSAERPEGSISTLTIQRTEQRDSAMYRCASSLGGASSGNTIYFGEGSWLTVV.

V is TRBV19 and J is TRBJ1-1, with D unresolved. Trimming shortened V by 4 bases and J by 7 bases, and 25 bases separated the two germline ends. This CDR3 spans 17 amino acids. The germline V gene encodes CDR1 LNHDA and CDR2 SQIVND (reference sequence). Written as DNA, the CDR3 is TGTGCCAGTAGTAAAAAACTGCCTAGCTGGCTGGCTGGTGAAGCTTTCTTT. Translation gives CASSKKLPSWLAGEAFF.

CDR3 in DNA: TGTGCCAGCAGCTTAATAGAGACCCAGTACTTC. Encoded protein: CASSLIETQYF. The rearrangement joins TRBV7-2 to TRBJ2-5; D remains unclear. Trimming cost V 2 bases and J 4 bases, with 2 bases left between them. CDR3 size: 11 residues. The germline CDR1 and CDR2 sequences are SGHTA and FQGNSA. Full variable domain (outside the CDR3, taken from reference TRBV7-2 and TRBJ2-5): GAGVSQSPSNKVTEKGKDVELRCDPISGHTALYWYRQSLGQGLEFLIYFQGNSAPDKSGLPSDRFSAERTGGSVSTLTIQRTQQEDSAVYLCASSLIETQYFGPGTRLLVL.

The chain uses TRBV6-5 and TRBJ1-2; no definite D call. The CDR3 is made up of 11 amino acids. The germline V gene encodes CDR1 MNHEY and CDR2 SVGAGI. V was trimmed by 7 bases and J by 5 bases, leaving 8 bases between them. The DNA for the CDR3 is TGTGCCAGCACTGCTGGGTATGGCTACACCTTC. Its translation: CASTAGYGYTF.

This clone has a single count. V is TRBV4-1 and J is TRBJ2-7; no firm D call. Germline V gene lookup returns CDR1 MGHRA and CDR2 YSYEKL. The CDR3 runs 13 residues. Trimming stripped 4 bases from V and 0 bases from J, with 7 bases between. The CDR3, as DNA: TGCGCCAGCAGCCGGAGTACCTCCTACGAGCAGTACTTC. Translation: CASSRSTSYEQYF.

The chain is built from TRBV6-2 or TRBV6-3 and TRBJ1-1; D gene unclear. CDR1 is MNHEY, CDR2 SVGEGT, per germline. The CDR3 contains 17 residues. Trimming stripped 0 bases from V and 5 bases from J, with 19 bases between. The CDR3 DNA follows: TGTGCCAGCAGTTACTCTATAGACTCGGGCCCGGGGACTGAAGCTTTCTTT. It is translated as CASSYSIDSGPGTEAFF.

The V and J genes are TRBV20-1 and TRBJ2-3; a possible D gene is TRBD2 (5 bases). Trimming took 3 bases from V and 2 from J, leaving 18 bases between them. Germline V CDR1 and CDR2: DFQATT, SNEGSKA (reference sequence). This CDR3 spans 16 amino acids. CDR3 in amino acids: CSASMRRSGDTDTQYF. CDR3 nucleotide sequence: TGCAGTGCTAGTATGCGGAGAAGCGGCGACACAGATACGCAGTATTTT.

This chain uses TRBV9 with TRBJ2-1; the D is unclear. The CDR3 loop spans 15 amino acids. CDR1 and CDR2 from the germline V gene are SGDLS and YYNGEE. Between the trimmed V and J ends, which lost 1 base and 7 bases, there was a span of 15 bases. In nucleotides, the CDR3 is TGTGCCAGCAGCGTATCCCTATCCTCGGGTAATGAGCAGTTCTTC. This sequence encodes CASSVSLSSGNEQFF.

The chain has TRBV5-4 and TRBJ2-7, with 8 nucleotides matching TRBD2. The V segment lost 3 bases and the J segment 2 bases; nucleotides outside the gene matches: 4. The CDR3 is 14 amino acids. Germline V CDR1 and CDR2: SGHNT, YYREEE (reference sequence). The CDR3 loop reads CASSSSAGAYEQYF. The CDR3 DNA reads TGTGCCAGCAGCTCGTCAGCGGGAGCCTACGAGCAGTACTTC.

The V and J genes are TRBV15 and TRBJ2-1; TRBD2 aligns across 8 bases. The J segment lost 0 bases and the V segment lost 6 bases, leaving 4 bases of the junction unmatched. The CDR3 consists of 15 residues. Germline loops: CDR1 LNHNV, CDR2 YYDKDF (reference sequence). The DNA of the CDR3 is TGTGCCACCAGTAAGAGCGGGAGCTCCTACAATGAGCAGTTCTTC. Translation gives CATSKSGSSYNEQFF.

The CDR3: CASSQDHLGISGNEQFF. In DNA form, the CDR3 reads TGTGCCAGCAGCCAAGATCACTTGGGGATCTCGGGCAATGAGCAGTTCTTC. The gene calls are TRBV3-1 (or the pseudogene TRBV3-2) and TRBJ2-1; D is undetermined. The V gene's germline CDR1 is LGHDT and CDR2 YNNKEL (reference sequence). V was trimmed by 0 bases and J by 6 bases, leaving 18 bases between them. CDR3 length: 17 residues.

This clone came up once. This sequence joins TRBV7-2 and TRBJ2-1, with D perhaps TRBD2 (6 bases). The V and J ends lost 4 bases and 2 bases respectively, with 12 bases between them. Germline loops: CDR1 SGHTA, CDR2 FQGNSA. This CDR3 is built from 15 residues. The CDR3 DNA is TGTGCCAGCAGCTCGGGACTTCGGACCTACAATGAGCAGTTCTTC. Translated: CASSSGLRTYNEQFF.

The chain couples TRBV9 to TRBJ2-7, with D perhaps given as TRBD1 or TRBD2 (5 bases each). The CDR3 has 14 residues. Trimming left V 2 bases short and J 1 base short, with 10 bases between. CDR1 is SGDLS and CDR2 is YYNGEE in the germline V gene. The CDR3 here is CASSVGPRSYEQYF. For the CDR3, the DNA is TGTGCCAGCAGCGTGGGACCCCGGTCCTACGAGCAGTACTTC.

Only one count was recorded for this clone. V and J are TRBV7-9 and TRBJ2-2, with TRBD2 matching 8 bases. The CDR3 totals 16 residues. The ends lost 4 bases at V and 7 bases at J; junction bases unmatched: 11. Germline lookup yields CDR1 SEHNR and CDR2 FQNEAQ (reference sequence). CDR3 region: CASSSREAGGFGELFF. In DNA form, the CDR3 reads TGTGCCAGCAGCTCCAGGGAGGCGGGAGGATTCGGGGAGCTGTTTTTT.

This clone was recorded a few times. The rearrangement joins TRBV5-6 to TRBJ2-1, with no clear D. Germline CDR1 and CDR2: SGHDT and YYEEEE. There are 11 residues in the CDR3. V lost 0 bases and J 8 bases, leaving 3 bases between the germline ends. The CDR3 DNA reads TGTGCCAGCAGCTTGGATCATGAGCAGTTCTTC. Translation gives CASSLDHEQFF.

This chain connects TRBV6-1 to TRBJ2-1; D is undetermined. Germline CDR1 is MNHNS and CDR2 is SASEGT. The length of the CDR3 is 16 residues. V was cut by 2 bases and J by 6 bases, with 17 bases left in between. Written as DNA, the CDR3 is TGTGCCAGCAGTGAACATTTAGGCAGGAGTAGCAATGAGCAGTTCTTC. This encodes CASSEHLGRSSNEQFF.

The V gene is TRBV28, the J gene TRBJ1-5; 12 bases map to TRBD1. V shed 6 bases, J shed 5 bases, and the junction held 2 bases outside the gene matches. This CDR3 has 14 residues. In germline, CDR1 is MDHEN, CDR2 SYDVKM. CDR3 sequence: CASRGDRGHQPQHF. The CDR3 DNA sequence: TGTGCCAGCAGGGGGGACAGGGGGCATCAGCCCCAGCATTTT.

J is TRBJ1-5 and V is TRBV24-1, with TRBD1 matching over 8 bases. J lost 7 bases, V lost 4 bases, and 8 bases had no gene match. Germline assignment: CDR1 KGHDR and CDR2 SFDVKD. There are 15 residues in the CDR3. CDR3 nucleotide sequence: TGTGCCACCAGTGAAGGCGGACAGGGCAGCCAGCCCCAGCATTTT. This encodes CATSEGGQGSQPQHF.

This clone is a singleton in its sample. The chain uses TRBV10-3 and TRBJ2-1; 7 bases map to TRBD2. Germline values: CDR1 ENHRY, CDR2 SYGVKD. CDR3 length equals 12 residues. The CDR3 coding sequence is TGTGCTTCGTCCCGGGAGGACAATGAGCAGTTCTTC. Protein: CASSREDNEQFF.

This CDR3 reads CASSEWSEIYEQYF. The CDR3 DNA is TGTGCCAGCAGTGAGTGGAGCGAGATATACGAGCAGTACTTC. The chain carries TRBV2 and TRBJ2-7, with D unresolved. This CDR3 comprises 14 residues. Germline V gene sequence: CDR1 SNHLY, CDR2 FYNNEI. V shed 3 bases and J shed 4 bases, with 13 bases lying between them.